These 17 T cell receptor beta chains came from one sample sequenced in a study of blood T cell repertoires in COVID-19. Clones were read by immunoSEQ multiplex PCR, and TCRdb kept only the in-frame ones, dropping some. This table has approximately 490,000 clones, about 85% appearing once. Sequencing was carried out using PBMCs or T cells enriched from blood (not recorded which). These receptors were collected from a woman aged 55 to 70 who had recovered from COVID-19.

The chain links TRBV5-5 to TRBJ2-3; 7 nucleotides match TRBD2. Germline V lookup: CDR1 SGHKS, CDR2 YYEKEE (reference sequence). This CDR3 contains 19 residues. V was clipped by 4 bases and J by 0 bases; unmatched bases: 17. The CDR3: CASSARWGGTEPSTDTQYF. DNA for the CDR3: TGTGCCAGCAGCGCGAGGTGGGGGGGGACCGAACCTAGCACAGATACGCAGTATTTT.

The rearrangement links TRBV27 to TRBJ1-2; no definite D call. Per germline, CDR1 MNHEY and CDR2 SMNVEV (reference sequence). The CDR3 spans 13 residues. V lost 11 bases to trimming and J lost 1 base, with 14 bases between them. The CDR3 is CAGEDGVNYGYTF. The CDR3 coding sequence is TGTGCCGGAGAGGACGGGGTTAACTATGGCTACACCTTC.

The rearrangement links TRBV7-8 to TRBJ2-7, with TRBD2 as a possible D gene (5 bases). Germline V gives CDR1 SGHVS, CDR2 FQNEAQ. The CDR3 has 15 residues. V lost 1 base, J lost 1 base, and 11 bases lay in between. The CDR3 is CASSLGSGESYEQYV. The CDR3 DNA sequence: TGTGCCAGCAGCTTAGGGTCCGGGGAATCCTACGAGCAGTACGTC.

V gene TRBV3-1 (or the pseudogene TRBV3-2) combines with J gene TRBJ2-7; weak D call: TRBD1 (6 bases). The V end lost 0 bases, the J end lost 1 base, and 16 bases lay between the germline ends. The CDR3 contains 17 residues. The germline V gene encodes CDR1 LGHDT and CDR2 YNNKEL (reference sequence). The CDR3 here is CASSQDVVGATSYEQYF. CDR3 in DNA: TGTGCCAGCAGCCAAGATGTGGTGGGGGCGACATCCTACGAGCAGTACTTC.

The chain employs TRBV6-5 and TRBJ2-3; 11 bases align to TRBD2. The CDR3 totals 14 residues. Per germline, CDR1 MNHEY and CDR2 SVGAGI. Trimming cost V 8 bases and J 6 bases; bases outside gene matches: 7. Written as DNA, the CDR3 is TGTGCCAGCCGCCGCCTAGCGGGGGGCGATACGCAGTATTTT. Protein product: CASRRLAGGDTQYF.

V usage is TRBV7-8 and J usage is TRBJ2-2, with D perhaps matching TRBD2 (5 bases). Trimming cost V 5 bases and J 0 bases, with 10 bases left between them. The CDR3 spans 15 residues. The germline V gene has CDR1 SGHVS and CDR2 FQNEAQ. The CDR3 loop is CASSPGLSNTGELFF. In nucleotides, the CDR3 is TGTGCCAGCAGCCCCGGACTTTCGAACACCGGGGAGCTGTTTTTT.

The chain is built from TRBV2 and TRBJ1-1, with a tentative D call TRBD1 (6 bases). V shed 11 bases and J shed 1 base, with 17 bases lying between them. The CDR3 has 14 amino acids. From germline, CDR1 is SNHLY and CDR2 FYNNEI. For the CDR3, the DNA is TGTGCCGGGGGACACCCCACGCCGAACACTGAAGCTTTCTTT. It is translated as CAGGHPTPNTEAFF.

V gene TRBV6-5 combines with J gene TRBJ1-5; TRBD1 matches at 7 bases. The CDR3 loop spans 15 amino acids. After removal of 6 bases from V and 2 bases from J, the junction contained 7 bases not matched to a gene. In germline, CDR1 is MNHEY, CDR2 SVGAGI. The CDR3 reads CASRDNRGGNQPQHF. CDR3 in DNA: TGTGCCAGCAGGGATAACAGGGGCGGCAATCAGCCCCAGCATTTT.

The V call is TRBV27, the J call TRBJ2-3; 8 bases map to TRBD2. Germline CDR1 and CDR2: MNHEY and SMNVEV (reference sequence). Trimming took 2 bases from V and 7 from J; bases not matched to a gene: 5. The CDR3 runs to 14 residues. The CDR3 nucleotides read TGTGCCAGCAGTTTAGCGGGGGGCCGCAATACGCAGTATTTT. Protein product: CASSLAGGRNTQYF.

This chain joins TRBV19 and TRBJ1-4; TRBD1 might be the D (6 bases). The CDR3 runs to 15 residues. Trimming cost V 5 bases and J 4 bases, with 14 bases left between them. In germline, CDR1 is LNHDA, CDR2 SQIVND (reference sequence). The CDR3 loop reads CASSGQSRGNEKLFF. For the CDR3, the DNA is TGTGCCAGTAGTGGACAGTCGAGGGGTAATGAAAAACTGTTTTTT.

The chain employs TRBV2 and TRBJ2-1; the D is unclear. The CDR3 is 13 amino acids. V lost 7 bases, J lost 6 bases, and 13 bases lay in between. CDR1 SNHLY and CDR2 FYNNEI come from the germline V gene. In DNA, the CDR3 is TGTGCCAGCATTGCTAGTTTCCTCAATGAGCAGTTCTTC. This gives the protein CASIASFLNEQFF.

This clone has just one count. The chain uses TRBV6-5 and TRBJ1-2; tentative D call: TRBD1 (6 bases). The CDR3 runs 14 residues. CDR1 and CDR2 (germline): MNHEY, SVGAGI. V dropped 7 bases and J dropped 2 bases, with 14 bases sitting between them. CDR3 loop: CASTLSRGNYGYTF. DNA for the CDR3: TGTGCCAGCACCCTAAGTAGGGGGAACTATGGCTACACCTTC.

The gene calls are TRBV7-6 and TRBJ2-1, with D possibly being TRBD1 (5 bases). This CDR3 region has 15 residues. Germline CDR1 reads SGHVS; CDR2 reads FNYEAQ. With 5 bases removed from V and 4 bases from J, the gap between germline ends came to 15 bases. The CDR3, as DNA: TGTGCCAGCAGCAGACCTTACGACAGTTACAATGAGCAGTTCTTC. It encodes CASSRPYDSYNEQFF.

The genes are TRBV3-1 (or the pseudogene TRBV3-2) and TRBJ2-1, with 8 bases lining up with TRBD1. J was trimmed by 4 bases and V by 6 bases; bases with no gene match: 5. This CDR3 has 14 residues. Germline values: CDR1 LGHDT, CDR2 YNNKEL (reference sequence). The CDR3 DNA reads TGTGCCAGCAGTCCGGGACAGGAATACAATGAGCAGTTCTTC. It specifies CASSPGQEYNEQFF.

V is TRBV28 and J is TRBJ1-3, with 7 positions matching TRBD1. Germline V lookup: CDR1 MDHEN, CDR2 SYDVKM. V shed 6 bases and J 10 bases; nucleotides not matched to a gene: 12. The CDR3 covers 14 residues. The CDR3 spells CASRAAGQSSTIYF. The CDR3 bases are TGTGCCAGCAGGGCCGCGGGACAGTCATCTACCATATATTTT.

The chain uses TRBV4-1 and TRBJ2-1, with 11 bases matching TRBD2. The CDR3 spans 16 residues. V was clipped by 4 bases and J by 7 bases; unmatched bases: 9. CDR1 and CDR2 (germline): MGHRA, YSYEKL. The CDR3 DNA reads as TGCGCCAGCAGCCGGTTTAGGGCTAGCGGGGGGAATGAGCAGTTCTTC. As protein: CASSRFRASGGNEQFF.

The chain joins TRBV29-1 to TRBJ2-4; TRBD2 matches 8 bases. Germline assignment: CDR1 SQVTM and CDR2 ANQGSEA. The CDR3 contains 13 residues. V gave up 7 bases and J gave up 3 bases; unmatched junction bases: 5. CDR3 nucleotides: TGCAGCGCCGTCACTAGCGGCAAAAACATTCAGTACTTC. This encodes CSAVTSGKNIQYF.